The clone carrying this T cell receptor (beta chain) was picked up many times. No antigen is known for it. This sample is part of a study of CD8 T cells in ankylosing spondylitis. Whole-study findings and limits: Clones linked to the disease showed a CD8+ phenotype. They occurred at relatively low frequencies in peripheral blood. Seemingly characteristic of ankylosing spondylitis blood was a TCR beta motif consisting of about 8 highly homologous variants. Reports say disease-linked clones showed up significantly more in matched ankylosing spondylitis synovial fluid.

TCRdb ran MiXCR on the 5' RACE reads and lists one entry per CDR3 protein. The repertoire includes over 700,000 distinct CDR3 sequences, about 20% of them detected once, and under 20% sits in the top ten. CDR3 size: 16 residues. V lost 4 bases to trimming and J lost 4 bases, with 18 bases between them. CDR1 is SGHKS, CDR2 YYEKEE, per germline (reference sequence). This receptor was identified in a male donor with ankylosing spondylitis. The J gene is TRBJ2-1, the V gene TRBV5-5; D ambiguous. Sequencing was performed on blood, either unsorted or a sorted T cell fraction (not recorded which). In nucleotides, the CDR3 is TGTGCCAGCAGCCCGGTTAGTTACACCCTTTACAATGAGCAGTTCTTC. Translated: CASSPVSYTLYNEQFF.